The entry below describes one T cell receptor beta chain. As yet, its antigen is unknown. Generated by immunoSEQ multiplex PCR, the TCRdb table keeps only in-frame clones and is missing some. The sample has some 76,000 clones, roughly 80% seen once; the top ten hold approximately 5.4%. The entry originates in a study of radiation and T cells in renal cell carcinoma. Study-level results: Top tumor clonotypes rose in blood 2 weeks post-radiation, then contracted. Baseline intratumoral clonotype presence is unknown without pretreatment biopsies.

The time point was: blood 2 weeks post-SBRT. Regarding treatment: 15 Gy SBRT to primary tumor, nephrectomy 4 weeks later. After SBRT, blood was collected at 2 and 4 weeks, plus baseline. The patient's renal cell carcinoma had clear cell pathology. The CDR3 has 14 amino acids. The germline CDR1 and CDR2 sequences are SGHDT and YYEEEE. The V gene is TRBV5-6, the J gene TRBJ2-5; TRBD1 agrees at 8 bases. Near its end, the DNA agrees better with TRBJ2-7, so the J call may be wrong. This clonotype was sampled from a man between 60 and 75 years old with renal cell carcinoma. This material consisted of blood, taken from a patient whose treatment included radiotherapy and nephrectomy. This chain's CDR3 is CASSYGTGVYEQYF. The CDR3 DNA reads as TGTGCCAGCAGCTACGGGACAGGAGTCTACGAGCAGTACTTC.